This passage covers 8 T cell receptor beta chains from one sample sequenced in a study of blood T cells in healthy people across ages. The authors ran a second PCR of 7 to 11 cycles using a sample-barcoded 5' primer and a J-beta primer mix. TCRdb re-called the 5' RACE reads with MiXCR, one entry per CDR3 protein. Here the sample spans around 900,000 distinct CDR3 sequences, more than 25% being singletons. The sample comprised blood. The receptors here all came from a woman older than 75 in good health.

In its sample, this clonotype was seen many times. This rearrangement joins TRBV5-5 to TRBJ1-2, with 9 bases lining up with TRBD1. Germline V gives CDR1 SGHKS, CDR2 YYEKEE (reference sequence). The CDR3 runs 17 residues. V dropped 1 base and J dropped 4; count of bases not matched to a gene: 11. CDR3 region: CASSLSGTGTPIYGYTF. The CDR3 bases are TGTGCCAGCAGCTTGAGCGGGACAGGGACGCCGATCTATGGCTACACCTTC.

This clonotype was seen ten or more times. The V call is TRBV6-1, the J call TRBJ2-1; 11 bases are shared with TRBD2. The CDR3 has 13 amino acids. Germline CDR1 is MNHNS and CDR2 is SASEGT. Unmatched junction bases numbered 10, after V lost 8 bases and J lost 13 bases. In nucleotides, the CDR3 is TGTGCCAGCCGCCTAGCGGGGGGCGATATCCAGTTCTTC. It encodes CASRLAGGDIQFF.

This clonotype was found many times. The J gene is TRBJ2-3, the V gene TRBV5-1, with 16 bases that match TRBD2. The CDR3 length is 18 residues. The V segment lost 0 bases and the J segment 8 bases; nucleotides outside the gene matches: 9. Germline values: CDR1 SGHRS, CDR2 YFSETQ. CDR3 sequence (DNA): TGCGCCAGCAGCTTGGAGGGACTAGCGGGGGGGCCCATCTCTACGCAGTATTTT. Encoded protein: CASSLEGLAGGPISTQYF.

This clonotype was picked up a small number of times. The CDR3 DNA reads as TGTGCCAGCAGTTTCTACAGGGCGAACACCGGGGAGCTGTTTTTT. Translated, it gives CASSFYRANTGELFF. V and J are TRBV12-3 or TRBV12-4 and TRBJ2-2; a weak D match, TRBD1 (6 bases). V was cut by 3 bases and J by 0 bases, with 8 bases left in between. The CDR3 contains 15 residues.

The table lists this clonotype with many counts. The gene calls are TRBV20-1 and TRBJ1-2; 7 nucleotides agree with TRBD1. The CDR3 extends over 13 amino acids. The V gene end was trimmed by 6 bases and the J gene end by 3 bases; junction bases not matched to a gene: 7. The V gene's germline CDR1 is DFQATT and CDR2 SNEGSKA (reference sequence). DNA for the CDR3: TGCAGTGCGGAAGACAGGGTCGACTATGGCTACACCTTC. It codes for CSAEDRVDYGYTF.

In this sample, this clonotype turned up a few times. J is TRBJ2-5 and V is TRBV5-1; maybe TRBD1 (6 bases). Germline CDR1 and CDR2: SGHRS and YFSETQ. The CDR3 extends over 15 amino acids. V dropped 4 bases and J dropped 5 bases, with 18 bases sitting between them. CDR3 coding DNA: TGCGCCAGCAGCCTACAGGGTAAGGCGGAGGAGACCCAGTACTTC. This codes for CASSLQGKAEETQYF.

The V gene is TRBV20-1, the J gene TRBJ2-1; TRBD2 aligns across 7 bases. Germline V lookup: CDR1 DFQATT, CDR2 SNEGSKA (reference sequence). This CDR3 spans 15 amino acids. V dropped 5 bases and J dropped 8; count of bases not matched to a gene: 15. In DNA, the CDR3 is TGCAGTGCTGCCCCGCGAGCGGGGTCACGCGATGAGCAGTTCTTC. Translation: CSAAPRAGSRDEQFF.

This clonotype was found a few times. A junction end diverges from the germline sequence, so it may reflect a read error. V is TRBV12-3 or TRBV12-4 and J is TRBJ2-2, with 12 bases lining up with TRBD2. The length of the CDR3 is 15 residues. This CDR3 is CASSLAGGTTGELFF. CDR3 in DNA: TGTGCCAGCAGTCTAGCGGGGGGGACGACCGGGGAGCTGTTTTTT.